These T cell receptor beta chains were read from a single sample in a study of a mutant IDH1 vaccine in newly diagnosed glioma. No antigens are known for them. Some clones are missing from TCRdb's copy, which holds only in-frame ones; the method was immunoSEQ multiplex PCR. This table has 60,000 or so clones, less than 90% appearing once. Sequencing used PBMCs, obtained from a glioma patient whose treatment included an IDH1 peptide vaccine. The receptors here all came from a man aged 25 to 40 with glioma. CDR3s include the opening cysteine and the closing phenylalanine or tryptophan. The D gene is left open where the match is weak. A row's size may be missing; if present it is once, few, many or a size class.

clone size: .; D gene: TRBD2; V gene: TRBV5-1; J gene: TRBJ2-7; CDR3 DNA: TGCGCCAGCAGCCCGTCGGTCTGGCGGGGGAGTTACGAGCAGTACTTC; CDR3 protein: CASSPSVWRGSYEQYF
clone size: once; D gene: .; V gene: TRBV5-1; J gene: TRBJ2-3; CDR3 DNA: TGCGCCAGCAGCTTGTTACAGGGAGGCACAGATACGCAGTATTTT; CDR3 protein: CASSLLQGGTDTQYF
clone size: .; D gene: .; V gene: TRBV4-2; J gene: TRBJ2-3; CDR3 DNA: TGTGCCAGCAGCCCCCGGGAAGAGATCGAAATTAGCACAGATACGCAGTATTTT; CDR3 protein: CASSPREEIEISTDTQYF
clone size: few; D gene: TRBD1; V gene: TRBV19; J gene: TRBJ1-1; CDR3 DNA: TGTGCCAGTAGTCTTCGGGACAGGGGGGCTGAAGCTTTCTTT; CDR3 protein: CASSLRDRGAEAFF
clone size: .; D gene: TRBD1; V gene: TRBV5-1; J gene: TRBJ2-3; CDR3 DNA: TGCGCCAGCAGCAGGTCTCCGGGACAGACAAGCGCAGATACGCAGTATTTT; CDR3 protein: CASSRSPGQTSADTQYF
clone size: .; D gene: TRBD1; V gene: TRBV7-6; J gene: TRBJ2-2; CDR3 DNA: TGTGCCAGCAGCTTCAAACTCCGGGACAGGGGCACGGCGAACACCGGGGAGCTGTTTTTT; CDR3 protein: CASSFKLRDRGTANTGELFF
clone size: .; D gene: .; V gene: TRBV19; J gene: TRBJ2-2; CDR3 DNA: TGTGCCAGTAGTAAGCCGGTTCTAAACACCGGGGAGCTGTTTTTT; CDR3 protein: CASSKPVLNTGELFF
clone size: .; D gene: .; V gene: TRBV29-1; J gene: TRBJ2-3; CDR3 DNA: TGCAGCGTTTCGGTGGCTAGCACAGATACGCAGTATTTT; CDR3 protein: CSVSVASTDTQYF
clone size: .; D gene: TRBD1; V gene: TRBV6-1; J gene: TRBJ1-5; CDR3 DNA: TGTGCCAGCAGTGAAGCCCCCGGGACAGGGGTATTTAGAGGCAATCAGCCCCAGCATTTT; CDR3 protein: CASSEAPGTGVFRGNQPQHF
clone size: .; D gene: .; V gene: TRBV29-1; J gene: TRBJ2-3; CDR3 DNA: TGCAGCGCCCGCCGGCCCCCCTACGATACGCAGTATTTT; CDR3 protein: CSARRPPYDTQYF
clone size: once; D gene: .; V gene: TRBV7-9; J gene: TRBJ2-7; CDR3 DNA: TGTGCCAGCAGCTTCTCGTCCCAGACATCCTACGAGCAGTACTTC; CDR3 protein: CASSFSSQTSYEQYF
clone size: .; D gene: .; V gene: TRBV7-9; J gene: TRBJ1-4; CDR3 DNA: TGTGCCAGCAGCTTAGGAGGGATTGAAAAACTGTTTTTT; CDR3 protein: CASSLGGIEKLFF
clone size: .; D gene: TRBD1; V gene: TRBV4-1; J gene: TRBJ2-6; CDR3 DNA: TGCGCCAGCAGCCTCCGGGACAGGGGCTTCTCTGGGGCCAACGTCCTGACTTTC; CDR3 protein: CASSLRDRGFSGANVLTF
clone size: .; D gene: .; V gene: TRBV29-1; J gene: TRBJ1-2; CDR3 DNA: TGCAGCGTTGAAGAGGGGTTTGATGGCTACACCTTC; CDR3 protein: CSVEEGFDGYTF
clone size: .; D gene: .; V gene: TRBV6-1; J gene: TRBJ2-7; CDR3 DNA: TGTGCCAGCTCTCCGGGCGGGGGCTTCTACGAGCAGTACTTC; CDR3 protein: CASSPGGGFYEQYF
clone size: .; D gene: TRBD1; V gene: TRBV11-2; J gene: TRBJ1-2; CDR3 DNA: TGTGCCAGCAGCTTAGATTTTCGGGACAGGGCCTATGGCTACACCTTC; CDR3 protein: CASSLDFRDRAYGYTF
clone size: .; D gene: .; V gene: TRBV2; J gene: TRBJ2-6; CDR3 DNA: TGTGCCAGCAGTAAACATCTGGGAAACCGGGGAAACTCTGGGGCCAACGTCCTGACTTTC; CDR3 protein: CASSKHLGNRGNSGANVLTF
clone size: once; D gene: .; V gene: TRBV19; J gene: TRBJ2-1; CDR3 DNA: TGTGCCAGTAGTCCCTACTACAGACTTAGCTCCTACAATGAGCAGTTCTTC; CDR3 protein: CASSPYYRLSSYNEQFF
clone size: .; D gene: .; V gene: TRBV6-1; J gene: TRBJ1-3; CDR3 DNA: TGTGCCAGCAGTGAAGCGGGCCGGGTGGGACTAATCTCCATATATTTT; CDR3 protein: CASSEAGRVGLISIYF
clone size: .; D gene: TRBD1; V gene: TRBV28; J gene: TRBJ1-2; CDR3 DNA: TGTGCCAGCAGAGCAGGGACAGGCGACTATGGCTACACCTTC; CDR3 protein: CASRAGTGDYGYTF
clone size: .; D gene: .; V gene: TRBV4-1; J gene: TRBJ1-5; CDR3 DNA: TGCGCCAGCAGCCAAGGACCGCTCAATCAGCCCCAGCATTTT; CDR3 protein: CASSQGPLNQPQHF
clone size: .; D gene: .; V gene: TRBV4-2; J gene: TRBJ1-1; CDR3 DNA: TGTGCCAGCAGCCAAGATCAGTTCGCAGGGAGGACTGAAGCTTTCTTT; CDR3 protein: CASSQDQFAGRTEAFF
clone size: .; D gene: .; V gene: TRBV4-2; J gene: TRBJ2-6; CDR3 DNA: TGTGCCAGCAGCCGGGGCGGGTCCAACTCTGGGGCCAACGTCCTGACTTTC; CDR3 protein: CASSRGGSNSGANVLTF
clone size: .; D gene: .; V gene: TRBV9; J gene: TRBJ2-5; CDR3 DNA: TGTGCCAGCAGCGTAGGGGGAGAGACCCAGTACTTC; CDR3 protein: CASSVGGETQYF
clone size: .; D gene: TRBD1; V gene: TRBV28; J gene: TRBJ1-3; CDR3 DNA: TGTGCCAGCAGTTCACATCTTGGGGACAGGGGGGTACCCGGAAACACCATATATTTT; CDR3 protein: CASSSHLGDRGVPGNTIYF
clone size: .; D gene: .; V gene: TRBV19; J gene: TRBJ2-3; CDR3 DNA: TGTGCCAGTAGTATAGGCTCCCGCTGGGGCACAGATACGCAGTATTTT; CDR3 protein: CASSIGSRWGTDTQYF
clone size: few; D gene: .; V gene: TRBV6-5; J gene: TRBJ2-1; CDR3 DNA: TGTGCCAGCAAGGAAGGAGGGGCCGCCTACAATGAGCAGTTCTTC; CDR3 protein: CASKEGGAAYNEQFF